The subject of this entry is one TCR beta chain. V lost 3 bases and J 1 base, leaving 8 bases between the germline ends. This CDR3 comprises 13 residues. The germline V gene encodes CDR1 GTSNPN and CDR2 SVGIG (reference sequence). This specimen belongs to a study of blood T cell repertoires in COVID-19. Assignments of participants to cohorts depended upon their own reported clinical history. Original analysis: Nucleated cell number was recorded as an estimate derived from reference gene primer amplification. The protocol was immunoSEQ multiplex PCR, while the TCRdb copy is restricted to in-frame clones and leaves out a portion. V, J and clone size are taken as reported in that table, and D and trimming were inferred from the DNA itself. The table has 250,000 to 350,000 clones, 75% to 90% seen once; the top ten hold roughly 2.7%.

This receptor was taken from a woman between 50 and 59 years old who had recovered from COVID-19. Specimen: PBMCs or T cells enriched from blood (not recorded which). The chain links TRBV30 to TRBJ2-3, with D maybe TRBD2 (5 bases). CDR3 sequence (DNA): TGTGCCTGGAGAAAGGAGGGCACAGATACGCAGTATTTT. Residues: CAWRKEGTDTQYF.